A selection of T cell receptor beta chains follows, all from one sample in a study of beta chain features in type 1 diabetes. Here immunoSEQ multiplex PCR was the method, and the copy in TCRdb shows in-frame clones only, minus some. The data hold 500,000 to 800,000 clones, with approximately 13% observed a single time. Sequencing was performed on naive CD4+ T cells from blood. These receptors were collected from a man in his thirties or forties with type 1 diabetes. Both conserved end residues are part of each CDR3. D genes are given only for firm matches. Clone size is not always given. Where it is, it says once, few, many or a class for expanded clones.

13 | TRBJ1-4 | TRBV2 | NA | TRBD1 | CASKGTGAEKLFF | TGTGCCAGCAAAGGGACAGGGGCTGAAAAACTGTTTTTT
14 | TRBJ2-2 | TRBV11-2 | NA | NA | CASSLTRNTGELFF | TGTGCCAGCAGCTTGACCCGTAACACCGGGGAGCTGTTTTTT
16 | TRBJ1-1 | TRBV11-3 | once | TRBD1 | CASTPGGVRGDTEAFF | TGTGCCAGCACCCCAGGGGGCGTTAGGGGCGACACTGAAGCTTTCTTT
16 | TRBJ2-3 | TRBV6-6 | NA | NA | CASSYRGFSSTDTQYF | TGTGCCAGCAGTTATCGGGGGTTCTCTAGCACAGATACGCAGTATTTT
14 | TRBJ2-5 | TRBV6-5 | few | TRBD1 | CASRRQGYQETQYF | TGTGCCAGCAGGAGACAGGGGTACCAAGAGACCCAGTACTTC
15 | TRBJ1-5 | TRBV19 | few | TRBD1 | CASSILGQGNQPQHF | TGTGCCAGTAGTATATTAGGACAGGGCAATCAGCCCCAGCATTTT
15 | TRBJ2-2 | TRBV30 | NA | TRBD1 | CAWTKDRANTGELFF | TGTGCCTGGACCAAGGACAGGGCTAACACCGGGGAGCTGTTTTTT
13 | TRBJ1-1 | TRBV7-2 | few | NA | CASSLDYRGEAFF | TGTGCCAGCAGCCTCGACTACAGAGGGGAAGCTTTCTTT
13 | TRBJ1-2 | TRBV9 | NA | NA | CASSPGPNYGYTF | TGTGCCAGCAGCCCGGGACCGAACTATGGCTACACCTTC
15 | TRBJ1-2 | TRBV27 | NA | NA | CASRDRQLGNYGYTF | TGTGCCAGCAGGGACAGACAGTTGGGAAACTATGGCTACACCTTC
13 | TRBJ1-6 | TRBV5-4 | NA | NA | CASTNRDRSPLHF | TGTGCCAGCACCAACAGGGATCGCTCACCCCTCCACTTT
15 | TRBJ2-3 | TRBV5-4 | NA | NA | CASSRSRVSTDTQYF | TGTGCCAGCAGCCGAAGCAGGGTATCCACAGATACGCAGTATTTT
14 | TRBJ1-1 | TRBV4-3 | NA | NA | CASSQDRQNTEAFF | TGCGCCAGCAGCCAAGATAGGCAAAACACTGAAGCTTTCTTT
12 | TRBJ1-2 | TRBV11-2 | NA | NA | CASSFEGDGYTF | TGTGCCAGCAGCTTTGAGGGGGATGGCTACACCTTC
14 | TRBJ1-6 | TRBV7-6 | NA | NA | CASSPTASPSPLHF | TGTGCCAGCAGCCCGACGGCTTCTCCCTCACCCCTCCACTTT
13 | TRBJ2-5 | TRBV7-2 | few | TRBD2 | CASSGRDYGTQYF | TGTGCCAGCAGCGGACGGGACTACGGGACCCAGTACTTC
14 | TRBJ2-7 | TRBV28 | NA | NA | CASRPGGGLGEQYF | TGTGCCAGCAGACCAGGTGGGGGCCTTGGCGAGCAGTACTTC
16 | TRBJ2-1 | TRBV25-1 | NA | TRBD1 | CASSDRTGGSYNEQFF | TGTGCCAGCAGTGACCGCACAGGGGGCTCCTACAATGAGCAGTTCTTC
13 | TRBJ1-4 | TRBV2 | few | NA | CASTGMRDEKLFF | TGTGCCAGTACAGGGATGAGAGATGAAAAACTGTTTTTT
14 | TRBJ2-7 | TRBV7-2 | few | TRBD1 | CASSPTTRQGEQYF | TGTGCCAGCAGCCCAACTACCAGACAGGGAGAGCAGTACTTC
16 | TRBJ1-1 | TRBV11-2 | few | TRBD1 | CASSLPGGEVGTEAFF | TGTGCCAGCAGCTTACCAGGGGGCGAGGTTGGCACTGAAGCTTTCTTT
17 | TRBJ2-3 | TRBV9 | few | TRBD2 | CASSTLSPAGGLDTQYF | TGTGCCAGCAGCACCCTCTCCCCCGCGGGGGGTCTAGATACGCAGTATTTT
16 | TRBJ2-7 | TRBV7-9 | NA | NA | CASSSPINRVTYEQYF | TGTGCCAGCAGTAGCCCCATAAACAGGGTTACCTACGAGCAGTACTTC
14 | TRBJ2-3 | TRBV9 | NA | NA | CASSVQGSTDTQYF | TGTGCCAGCAGCGTACAGGGTAGCACAGATACGCAGTATTTT
11 | TRBJ2-7 | TRBV11-2 | few | NA | CASSPEQAQYF | TGTGCCAGCAGCCCAGAGCAGGCGCAGTACTTC
14 | TRBJ2-5 | TRBV19 | NA | NA | CASSIVNSQETQYF | TGTGCCAGTAGTATAGTCAACAGCCAAGAGACCCAGTACTTC
11 | TRBJ1-5 | TRBV2 | few | NA | CASSALGAQHF | TGTGCCAGCAGTGCCTTGGGGGCCCAGCATTTT
15 | TRBJ1-6 | TRBV7-8 | NA | NA | CASSSRGDYNSPLHF | TGTGCCAGCAGCTCGAGGGGTGACTATAATTCACCCCTCCACTTT
13 | TRBJ1-6 | TRBV6-1 | NA | NA | CASIRGDNSPLHF | TGTGCCAGCATCAGGGGTGATAATTCACCCCTCCACTTT
16 | TRBJ2-3 | TRBV9 | NA | TRBD2 | CASSVDGAGFTDTQYF | TGTGCCAGCAGCGTAGACGGAGCGGGGTTCACAGATACGCAGTATTTT
13 | TRBJ2-5 | TRBV27 | NA | NA | CASSNAGKETQYF | TGTGCCAGCAGTAACGCAGGGAAGGAGACCCAGTACTTC
15 | TRBJ1-2 | TRBV15 | few | NA | CATSREGGLNYGYTF | TGTGCCACCAGCAGAGAAGGGGGTCTAAACTATGGCTACACCTTC
13 | TRBJ1-2 | TRBV7-9 | few | NA | CASSLGQNYGYTF | TGTGCCAGCAGCTTAGGACAGAACTATGGCTACACCTTC
18 | TRBJ2-6 | TRBV7-7 | few | NA | CASSLAAGASSGANVLTF | TGTGCTAGCAGCTTAGCGGCAGGGGCTAGCTCTGGGGCCAACGTCCTGACTTTC
14 | TRBJ2-2 | TRBV18 | NA | NA | CASSPGQNTGELFF | TGTGCCAGCTCACCGGGGCAAAACACCGGGGAGCTGTTTTTT
15 | TRBJ2-7 | TRBV4-2 | NA | TRBD2 | CASSQEPGGSYEQYF | TGTGCCAGCAGCCAAGAACCGGGGGGCTCCTACGAGCAGTACTTC
12 | TRBJ2-5 | TRBV14 | NA | NA | CASSQRAETQYF | TGTGCCAGCAGCCAACGAGCCGAGACCCAGTACTTC
17 | TRBJ2-3 | TRBV4-3 | few | NA | CASSPNRDSLGDDTQYF | TGCGCCAGCAGCCCCAACAGGGACTCCTTAGGGGATGATACGCAGTATTTT
15 | TRBJ2-5 | TRBV6-1 | once | TRBD1 | CASSEPNRGYETQYF | TGTGCCAGCAGTGAACCCAACAGGGGTTATGAGACCCAGTACTTC
15 | TRBJ1-3 | TRBV25-1 | few | NA | CASSVGPSSGNTIYF | TGTGCCAGCAGTGTGGGACCAAGCTCTGGAAACACCATATATTTT
14 | TRBJ2-7 | TRBV2 | few | NA | CASSEDLSSYEQYF | TGTGCCAGCAGTGAGGACTTAAGCTCCTACGAGCAGTACTTC
16 | TRBJ2-1 | TRBV27 | few | TRBD2 | CASSFPSGGGVGEQFF | TGTGCCAGCAGTTTCCCCAGCGGGGGGGGCGTGGGAGAGCAGTTCTTC
13 | TRBJ2-5 | TRBV7-2 | few | TRBD1 | CASKFTGAETQYF | TGTGCCAGCAAGTTCACAGGGGCCGAGACCCAGTACTTC
15 | TRBJ1-5 | TRBV30 | NA | NA | CAWSVLGRADQPQHF | TGTGCCTGGAGTGTACTCGGCAGGGCGGATCAGCCCCAGCATTTT
15 | TRBJ2-3 | TRBV7-2 | few | NA | CASSLMSSSTDTQYF | TGTGCCAGCAGCTTAATGTCAAGTAGCACAGATACGCAGTATTTT
14 | TRBJ2-1 | TRBV7-8 | few | NA | CASSVSGRNNEQFF | TGTGCCAGCAGCGTATCGGGACGAAACAATGAGCAGTTCTTC
10 | TRBJ2-5 | TRBV6-4 | NA | NA | CASSPETQYF | TGTGCCAGCAGCCCGGAGACCCAGTACTTC
14 | TRBJ1-1 | TRBV10-3 | few | NA | CASSDAGVDTEAFF | TGTGCCAGCAGTGACGCTGGGGTTGACACTGAAGCTTTCTTT